The 5 T cell receptor beta chains listed next were all sequenced from one sample in a study of OX40 agonist ivuxolimab in advanced cancers. Only in-frame clones appear in the TCRdb table, and some are missing; sequencing was by immunoSEQ multiplex PCR. The repertoire holds 50,000 to 55,000 clones, 81% seen once, with roughly 0.66% in the top ten. The source material was CD4+ or CD8+ T cells sorted from blood, sampled in a trial of the OX40 agonist ivuxolimab. The source of these receptors is an adult with an advanced solid tumor such as melanoma, head and neck, liver or kidney cancer.

The chain recombines TRBV18 with TRBJ2-5, with no clear D. Per germline, CDR1 KGHSH and CDR2 LQKENI. Between the trimmed V and J ends, which lost 5 bases and 3 bases, there was a span of 4 bases. This CDR3 spans 11 amino acids. The chain's CDR3 is CASSGKETQYF. In DNA, the CDR3 is TGTGCCAGCTCAGGCAAAGAGACCCAGTACTTC.

V and J are TRBV7-8 and TRBJ2-2; 10 bases agree with TRBD1. CDR1 and CDR2 (germline): SGHVS, FQNEAQ. CDR3 length equals 17 residues. Trimming took 5 bases from V and 1 from J; bases not matched to a gene: 7. The CDR3 protein is CASSHRTGGMNTGELFF. CDR3 nucleotides: TGTGCCAGCAGCCACAGGACAGGGGGGATGAACACCGGGGAGCTGTTTTTT.

The V gene is TRBV11-3, the J gene TRBJ1-1; D is uncertain. The V gene lost 7 bases and the J gene lost 7 bases, with 25 bases spanning the gap. CDR1 and CDR2 from the germline V gene are SGHNT and YENEEA. The CDR3 runs to 16 residues. The CDR3 loop reads CASNEGGGLNTNEAFF. CDR3 sequence (DNA): TGTGCCAGCAACGAGGGAGGAGGGCTGAATACAAATGAAGCTTTCTTT.

This sequence joins TRBV2 and TRBJ1-5; D is unresolved. V lost 7 bases and J 6 bases, leaving 13 bases between the germline ends. Germline V CDR1 and CDR2: SNHLY, FYNNEI. This CDR3 spans 13 amino acids. The CDR3 here is CASMVGVGQPQHF. The CDR3 region has the DNA TGTGCCAGCATGGTCGGGGTTGGTCAGCCCCAGCATTTT.

The chain joins TRBV7-7 to TRBJ2-5; no clear D gene. Trimming cost V 1 base and J 0 bases, with 3 bases left between them. This CDR3 has 13 residues. The V gene's germline CDR1 is SSHAT and CDR2 FNYEAQ (reference sequence). The CDR3 protein is CASSLGYQETQYF. DNA for the CDR3: TGTGCCAGCAGCTTAGGGTACCAAGAGACCCAGTACTTC.